In its sample, the clone carrying this TCR beta chain was seen a few times. This entry is derived from a study of T-cell memory formation after mild COVID-19. Turning to the study itself: Clusters of TCRs were largely donor specific.

Germline CDR1 MNHEY, CDR2 SMNVEV (reference sequence). V lost 3 bases and J 3 bases, leaving 14 bases between the germline ends. The CDR3 is 15 residues long. The authors produced TCR alpha and TCR beta cDNA libraries with sample barcodes and UMIs by 5'RACE using constant-segment primers. Each CDR3 protein is one row after TCRdb ran MiXCR on the 5' RACE reads. The sample includes roughly 250,000 distinct CDR3 sequences, about 16% of them seen just once. The sample taken for sequencing was PBMCs or a T cell subset sorted from them (not recorded which). The V call is TRBV27, the J call TRBJ2-5; D unresolved. The receptor's source is a man between 18 and 35 years old who had mild COVID-19 (a few samples of this study predate the infection). Cell type and time point are not known. CDR3 bases: TGTGCCAGCAGTTTTATGGCAGGACGGGAAGAGACCCAGTACTTC. Protein sequence: CASSFMAGREETQYF.